This passage covers 27 T cell receptor beta chains from one sample sequenced in a study of beta chain features in type 1 diabetes. Expressed TCRB transcripts were sequenced because the entire RNA isolate underwent reverse transcription. Libraries were prepared by immunoSEQ multiplex PCR; TCRdb keeps only in-frame clonotypes and omits some of them. Counted here are about 150,000 clones, nearly 50% occurring once; the ten biggest clones make up 0.4% to 0.5%. Sequencing used Tregs from blood. Source of these receptors: a man between 18 and 29 years old in good health.

The CDR3 DNA follows: TGTGCCAGCAGCTCAGCCCGCGGGACGGGGGTCTACAATGAGCAGTTCTTC. Its protein product is CASSSARGTGVYNEQFF. The V and J genes are TRBV5-4 and TRBJ2-1; D might be TRBD2 (6 bases). Germline lookup yields CDR1 SGHNT and CDR2 YYREEE (reference sequence). The CDR3 is 17 residues long. Trimming stripped 3 bases from V and 3 bases from J, with 19 bases between.

A few counts support this clone. The CDR3 loop is CASSYSGSGIGYEQYF. As DNA, the CDR3 is TGTGCCAGCAGTTACTCGGGTAGCGGGATTGGGTACGAGCAGTACTTC. The chain uses TRBV6-6 and TRBJ2-7; 8 bases agree with TRBD2. This CDR3 is built from 16 residues. J lost 4 bases, V lost 0 bases, and 8 bases had no gene match. Germline values: CDR1 MNHNY, CDR2 SVGAGI (reference sequence).

There are a few counts of this clone. The gene calls are TRBV27 and TRBJ2-7, with D maybe TRBD1 (5 bases). The V end lost 1 base, the J end lost 3 bases, and 10 bases lay between the germline ends. The CDR3 sequence is 14 residues long. Germline V CDR1 and CDR2: MNHEY, SMNVEV (reference sequence). The CDR3 DNA reads as TGTGCCAGCAGTTTATGGGGCCCCGGCTACGAGCAGTACTTC. Its translation is CASSLWGPGYEQYF.

The chain joins TRBV6-6 to TRBJ2-7; D is uncertain. The CDR3 runs to 13 residues. The V and J ends lost 7 bases and 2 bases respectively, with 12 bases between them. Germline-derived CDR1 and CDR2 are MNHNY and SVGAGI (reference sequence). CDR3 sequence: CASTERTTYEQYF. DNA of the CDR3: TGTGCCAGCACAGAGCGTACTACCTACGAGCAGTACTTC.

Regarding this clone: Compared with germline, one end of the junction differs, possibly owing to a read error. At the DNA level, this CDR3 is encoded by other sequences in the same sample as well. V is TRBV5-1 and J is TRBJ1-6, with a tentative D call TRBD1 (6 bases). The CDR3 contains 17 residues. CDR1 and CDR2 from the germline V gene are SGHRS and YFSETQ. The CDR3 coding sequence is TGCGCCAGTTCCTCGACAGGCCGAAGCTCCTATAATTCCCCCCTCCACTTT. Translating it yields CASSSTGRSSYNSPLHF.

The CDR3 DNA reads as TGTGCCAGCAGTGATCGGGTCGGCGAGCAGTACTTC. As protein: CASSDRVGEQYF. The gene calls are TRBV6-1 and TRBJ2-7, with D unresolved. The germline V and J ends were trimmed by 3 bases and 6 bases, with 9 bases remaining between them. CDR1 and CDR2 from the germline V gene are MNHNS and SASEGT. The CDR3 runs to 12 residues.

The V and J genes are TRBV18 and TRBJ2-7, with 8 bases fitting TRBD1. Germline-derived CDR1 and CDR2 are KGHSH and LQKENI. The CDR3 is made up of 14 amino acids. V lost 3 bases, J lost 2 bases, and 3 bases stayed unmatched. For the CDR3, the DNA is TGTGCCAGCTCACCGGACAGGGACCCCTACGAGCAGTACTTC. Translation: CASSPDRDPYEQYF.

Points on this clone: A read error may account for a junction end that differs from germline. The V call is TRBV7-7, the J call TRBJ1-1; no firm D call. Germline V CDR1 and CDR2: SSHAT, FNYEAQ (reference sequence). This CDR3 comprises 13 residues. CDR3 region: CASSAGLNTEAFF. As DNA, the CDR3 is TGTGCTAGCAGCGCGGGGTTGAACACTGAAGCTTTCTTT.

The chain is built from TRBV10-3 and TRBJ1-4; 7 bases map to TRBD1. Unmatched junction bases numbered 3, after V lost 11 bases and J lost 6 bases. The germline V gene has CDR1 ENHRY and CDR2 SYGVKD. The CDR3 extends over 11 amino acids. The CDR3 here is CAVQGYEKLFF. The CDR3, as DNA: TGTGCCGTACAGGGGTATGAAAAACTGTTTTTT.

This clone has just a few counts. The chain recombines TRBV10-3 with TRBJ2-7; D is possibly TRBD1 (5 bases). The CDR3 runs 13 residues. Germline-derived CDR1 and CDR2 are ENHRY and SYGVKD. V dropped 0 bases and J dropped 4 bases, with 7 bases sitting between them. The CDR3, as DNA: TGTGCCATCAGTGAGTCGAGACAGTACGAGCAGTACTTC. This encodes CAISESRQYEQYF.

The chain uses TRBV7-9 and TRBJ2-7, with TRBD2 matching over 9 bases. The germline V gene has CDR1 SEHNR and CDR2 FQNEAQ (reference sequence). V was clipped by 6 bases and J by 4 bases; unmatched bases: 4. This CDR3 is built from 13 residues. In DNA form, the CDR3 reads TGTGCCAGCAGGTTTAGCGGGAGATACGAGCAGTACTTC. Protein sequence: CASRFSGRYEQYF.

CDR3 sequence: CASSLIRGVATDTQYF. The CDR3, as DNA: TGCGCCAGCAGTCTAATCAGGGGTGTTGCAACAGATACGCAGTATTTT. The chain joins TRBV5-1 to TRBJ2-3, with D maybe TRBD1 (6 bases). Trimming took 5 bases from V and 3 from J, leaving 19 bases between them. The CDR3 has 16 amino acids. CDR1 is SGHRS and CDR2 is YFSETQ in the germline V gene.

The V and J genes are TRBV6-5 and TRBJ1-2; D is uncertain. This CDR3 comprises 12 residues. CDR1 is MNHEY and CDR2 is SVGAGI in the germline V gene. Trimming removed 6 bases at V and 7 bases at J, with 12 bases between. The CDR3 sequence is CASSQEHRGYTF. Written as DNA, the CDR3 is TGTGCCAGCAGCCAGGAACATCGTGGCTACACCTTC.

The rearrangement links TRBV6-1 to TRBJ1-1; 10 bases agree with TRBD1. V lost 4 bases, J lost 4 bases, and 0 bases stayed unmatched. The CDR3 sequence is 13 residues long. Germline-derived CDR1 and CDR2 are MNHNS and SASEGT. CDR3 nucleotides: TGTGCCAGCAGTGGGGACAGGGGCACTGAAGCTTTCTTT. Residues: CASSGDRGTEAFF.

The V and J genes are TRBV28 and TRBJ2-1; possibly TRBD2 for D (5 bases). Trimming pared 1 base from V and 7 bases from J, leaving 17 bases between. The CDR3 loop spans 16 amino acids. Germline V CDR1 and CDR2: MDHEN, SYDVKM. The CDR3 protein is CASSLLPLGRGNEQFF. The CDR3 region has the DNA TGTGCCAGCAGTTTATTACCATTAGGAAGAGGGAATGAGCAGTTCTTC.

The chain couples TRBV7-2 to TRBJ1-2, with 7 bases that match TRBD1. This CDR3 is built from 15 residues. Germline V CDR1 and CDR2: SGHTA, FQGNSA. V lost 6 bases, J lost 5 bases, and 12 bases stayed unmatched. CDR3 protein: CASSISRDSVYGYTF. CDR3 in DNA: TGTGCCAGCAGTATCTCGAGGGACAGCGTTTATGGCTACACCTTC.

The chain combines TRBV27 with TRBJ1-2; D unresolved. This CDR3 has 15 amino acids. The germline V gene encodes CDR1 MNHEY and CDR2 SMNVEV (reference sequence). The V gene lost 3 bases and the J gene lost 0 bases, with 11 bases spanning the gap. The CDR3 sequence: CASSFLGGPNYGYTF. In DNA form, the CDR3 reads TGTGCCAGCAGTTTTCTTGGCGGGCCTAACTATGGCTACACCTTC.

V and J are TRBV10-2 and TRBJ2-2; 7 bases line up with TRBD1. CDR3 length equals 15 residues. The J segment lost 4 bases and the V segment lost 5 bases, leaving 7 bases of the junction unmatched. Germline V gene lookup returns CDR1 WSHSY and CDR2 SAAADI. The CDR3 DNA reads as TGCGCCAGCAGTCCCCGGGACAGAGCCACCGGGGAGCTGTTTTTT. Its translation is CASSPRDRATGELFF.

This clone was seen more than once but under ten times. The rearrangement uses TRBV7-2 and TRBJ1-2; 7 nucleotides align to TRBD1. This CDR3 is 14 amino acids long. V shed 7 bases and J 5 bases; nucleotides not matched to a gene: 10. Per germline, CDR1 SGHTA and CDR2 FQGNSA. The chain's CDR3 is CASTPTGPFYGYTF. As DNA, the CDR3 is TGTGCCAGCACCCCGACAGGGCCCTTTTATGGCTACACCTTC.

V and J are TRBV19 and TRBJ2-2; 9 nucleotides line up with TRBD1. There are 13 residues in the CDR3. The trim removed 8 bases at V and 5 bases at J, leaving 3 bases unmatched. Germline loops: CDR1 LNHDA, CDR2 SQIVND (reference sequence). This chain's CDR3 is CASPGQGTGELFF. The CDR3 bases are TGTGCCAGTCCCGGACAGGGGACCGGGGAGCTGTTTTTT. The full variable domain, completed using reference TRBV19 and TRBJ2-2, is DGGITQSPKYLFRKEGQNVTLSCEQNLNHDAMYWYRQDPGQGLRLIYYSQIVNDFQKGDIAEGYSVSREKKESFPLTVTSAQKNPTAFYLCASPGQGTGELFFGEGSRLTVL.

The genes are TRBV2 and TRBJ2-3; a possible D gene is TRBD2 (5 bases). The CDR3 runs 11 residues. CDR1 and CDR2 from the germline V gene are SNHLY and FYNNEI. V lost 6 bases and J 5 bases, leaving 6 bases between the germline ends. CDR3 in DNA: TGTGCCAGCAGCCGGGGAGATACGCAGTATTTT. As protein: CASSRGDTQYF.

This clone turned up a few times. V is TRBV7-9 and J is TRBJ2-7, with 8 bases identical to TRBD1. V lost 2 bases to trimming and J lost 2 bases; unmatched junction nucleotides: 5. Germline V CDR1 and CDR2: SEHNR, FQNEAQ (reference sequence). This CDR3 comprises 15 residues. The CDR3 region has the DNA TGTGCCAGCAGCTTACCGGGACAGGAACCCTACGAGCAGTACTTC. This gives the protein CASSLPGQEPYEQYF.

The gene calls are TRBV9 and TRBJ1-2, with TRBD1 identical over 8 bases. CDR3 length: 13 amino acids. V lost 3 bases, J lost 14 bases, and 12 bases stayed unmatched. In germline, CDR1 is SGDLS, CDR2 YYNGEE. Here the CDR3 reads CASSATGAHTQTF. CDR3 nucleotides: TGTGCCAGCAGCGCGACAGGGGCCCACACGCAGACCTTC.

V usage is TRBV19 and J usage is TRBJ2-7; 7 nucleotides match TRBD2. Germline lookup yields CDR1 LNHDA and CDR2 SQIVND (reference sequence). The V and J ends lost 10 bases and 2 bases, in that order; junction bases with no gene match: 11. The length of the CDR3 is 14 residues. The CDR3 DNA is TGTGCCACAAAAGGGCGGGGGACCACCTACGAGCAGTACTTC. Protein product: CATKGRGTTYEQYF. Full variable domain (outside the CDR3, taken from reference TRBV19 and TRBJ2-7): DGGITQSPKYLFRKEGQNVTLSCEQNLNHDAMYWYRQDPGQGLRLIYYSQIVNDFQKGDIAEGYSVSREKKESFPLTVTSAQKNPTAFYLCATKGRGTTYEQYFGPGTRLTVT.

This clone appeared a few times. This sequence joins TRBV5-5 and TRBJ1-1; TRBD1 matches 8 bases. In germline, CDR1 is SGHKS, CDR2 YYEKEE (reference sequence). This CDR3 comprises 15 residues. V lost 1 base and J lost 5; bases outside the gene matches: 7. The CDR3 DNA follows: TGTGCCAGCAGCTTGATAGGACAGGGCGTGACTGAAGCTTTCTTT. Residues: CASSLIGQGVTEAFF.

The J gene is TRBJ2-1, the V gene TRBV5-1, with 11 bases matching TRBD2. Trimming took 0 bases from V and 6 from J; bases not matched to a gene: 5. The V gene's germline CDR1 is SGHRS and CDR2 YFSETQ. The CDR3 is 16 amino acids. CDR3 coding DNA: TGCGCCAGCAGCTTGGCCACTAGCGGGAGACCCAATGAGCAGTTCTTC. Amino acids: CASSLATSGRPNEQFF.

There are a few counts of this clone. The V and J genes are TRBV29-1 and TRBJ2-7, with a weak D call TRBD1 (8 bases). The CDR3 loop spans 15 amino acids. Trimming stripped 6 bases from V and 7 bases from J, with 25 bases between. Looked up from germline, CDR1 is SQVTM and CDR2 is ANQGSEA. The CDR3 region has the DNA TGCAGCGTCCACGGACAGGGAGGGCCGAAAGGGGAGCAGTACTTC. It translates to CSVHGQGGPKGEQYF.